Presented here are 29 T cell receptor beta chains from one specimen sequenced in a study of blood T cell repertoires in COVID-19 (dated by TCRdb to about 2020). Receptors were amplified or captured by the immunoSEQ multiplex PCR assay. The immuneACCESS repertoire file appears here via TCRdb, limited to in-frame rearrangements. These files lack a portion of the clones; in checked studies, under half of the deficit traces to unresolved V genes, and the cause of the others is not known. This sample holds about 62,000 clones; 70% to 85% were observed only once. About 20% of the sample is held by the ten biggest clonotypes. Sequenced input: peripheral blood. The receptors come from a woman of 80 years or more with active or convalescent COVID-19.

This clone has just a few counts. The chain uses TRBV19 and TRBJ1-2; D perhaps matches TRBD1 (6 bases). V lost 0 bases to trimming and J lost 3 bases, with 11 bases between them. Germline V gene data show CDR1 as LNHDA and CDR2 as SQIVND (reference sequence). There are 15 residues in the CDR3. In DNA form, the CDR3 reads TGTGCCAGTAGTATAGATGCAGGGGCAGACTATGGCTACACCTTC. Protein product: CASSIDAGADYGYTF.

The genes are TRBV5-1 and TRBJ2-1; possible D gene TRBD2, 6 bases. The CDR3 covers 16 residues. V lost 0 bases and J 3 bases, leaving 13 bases between the germline ends. Germline assignment: CDR1 SGHRS and CDR2 YFSETQ. The CDR3 DNA reads as TGCGCCAGCAGCTTGGTGATGGGAGGTCACTACAATGAGCAGTTCTTC. Translating gives CASSLVMGGHYNEQFF.

The CDR3 sequence: CASPGTGGRTEAFF. The CDR3 DNA sequence: TGTGCCAGTCCCGGGACAGGGGGGCGAACTGAAGCTTTCTTT. V gene TRBV21-1 combines with J gene TRBJ1-1; the table's D call TRBD1 went unverified against the DNA. TRBV21-1 is listed as a pseudogene. The CDR3 is 14 amino acids.

There are a few counts of this clone. The chain recombines TRBV2 with TRBJ1-5; tentatively, D is TRBD1 (6 bases). The CDR3 consists of 13 residues. Germline V lookup: CDR1 SNHLY, CDR2 FYNNEI. V dropped 4 bases and J dropped 4 bases, with 8 bases sitting between them. The CDR3 here is CASSADRNQPQHF. In DNA, the CDR3 is TGTGCCAGCAGTGCCGACAGGAATCAGCCCCAGCATTTT.

The rearrangement uses TRBV5-1 and TRBJ1-2, with D possibly being TRBD1 (5 bases). The germline CDR1 and CDR2 sequences are SGHRS and YFSETQ. The CDR3 runs to 14 residues. The V and J ends lost 4 bases and 4 bases respectively, with 14 bases between them. The CDR3: CASSAGGDAYGYTF. DNA of the CDR3: TGCGCCAGCAGCGCCGGGGGGGACGCCTATGGCTACACCTTC.

This CDR3 is CASSYNPGQTASHGYTF. The CDR3 DNA sequence: TGCGCCAGCAGCTACAATCCGGGACAGACCGCATCCCATGGCTACACCTTC. The chain links TRBV5-1 to TRBJ1-2; 7 bases line up with TRBD1. This CDR3 has 17 residues. From germline, CDR1 is SGHRS and CDR2 YFSETQ. J was trimmed by 6 bases and V by 3 bases; bases with no gene match: 17.

The chain carries TRBV10-3 and TRBJ1-1, with a weak D call TRBD1 (5 bases). Germline CDR1 and CDR2: ENHRY and SYGVKD. The CDR3 covers 18 residues. Trimming removed 0 bases at V and 1 base at J, with 18 bases between. As DNA, the CDR3 is TGTGCCATCAGTGAGTCGATCGGTGTAGGGGTTGGGAACACTGAAGCTTTCTTT. Its translation: CAISESIGVGVGNTEAFF.

The chain combines TRBV19 with TRBJ2-1; 15 bases agree with TRBD2. The CDR3 length is 19 residues. V trimming: 1 base; J trimming: 7 bases; junction bases outside the gene matches: 11. Germline CDR1 is LNHDA and CDR2 is SQIVND (reference sequence). In DNA form, the CDR3 reads TGTGCCAGTAGTATAGCACCGCGGACTAGCGGGGGGGCGGGTAATGAGCAGTTCTTC. This codes for CASSIAPRTSGGAGNEQFF.

This chain joins TRBV19 and TRBJ1-1; no firm D call. V was shortened by 6 bases and J by 1 base, with 3 bases between the two germline ends. The CDR3 extends over 11 amino acids. CDR1 and CDR2 from the germline V gene are LNHDA and SQIVND (reference sequence). CDR3 region: CASRQNTEAFF. The CDR3, as DNA: TGTGCCAGTAGACAGAACACTGAAGCTTTCTTT.

This chain joins TRBV10-2 and TRBJ1-6; D not certain. This CDR3 has 14 amino acids. Germline V gene sequence: CDR1 WSHSY, CDR2 SAAADI. V was clipped by 5 bases and J by 0 bases, with 5 bases between them. The CDR3 protein is CASSYSSYNSPLHF. CDR3 nucleotides: TGCGCCAGCAGTTACAGCTCCTATAATTCACCCCTCCACTTT.

The chain is built from TRBV11-2 and TRBJ2-7; TRBD1 matches 7 bases. The CDR3 has 14 residues. Germline V gene data show CDR1 as SGHAT and CDR2 as FQNNGV. The junction had 4 bases not matched to a gene; V was cut back by 4 bases and J by 1 base. The CDR3 nucleotides are TGTGCCAGCAGCTGGGACAGAAATTCCTACGAGCAGTACTTC. This gives the protein CASSWDRNSYEQYF.

V and J are TRBV7-3 and TRBJ2-5; TRBD2 aligns across 8 bases. V lost 3 bases to trimming and J lost 4 bases; unmatched junction nucleotides: 7. The V gene's germline CDR1 is SGHTA and CDR2 FQGTGA. There are 15 residues in the CDR3. DNA for the CDR3: TGTGCCAGCAGCTTGGGCGGGGGGAGAGGAGAGACCCAGTACTTC. Its translation is CASSLGGGRGETQYF.

The gene calls are TRBV2 and TRBJ1-1; 8 bases match TRBD1. Germline V lookup: CDR1 SNHLY, CDR2 FYNNEI. This CDR3 is built from 13 residues. Trimming at V came to 4 bases and at J to 8 bases, leaving 6 bases not matched to a gene. CDR3 DNA: TGTGCCAGCAGTGGGGGCAGGGGGCGGGAAGCTTTCTTT. Amino acids: CASSGGRGREAFF.

This clone was counted a few times. The chain recombines TRBV6-6 with TRBJ1-2; D might be TRBD1 (6 bases). The CDR3 is made up of 12 amino acids. Germline V gene sequence: CDR1 MNHNY, CDR2 SVGAGI (reference sequence). The germline V and J ends were trimmed by 7 bases and 5 bases, with 11 bases remaining between them. CDR3 DNA: TGTGCCAGCACCCTCGGACAGTATGGCTACACCTTC. This gives the protein CASTLGQYGYTF.

The chain couples TRBV7-2 to TRBJ2-4; D is uncertain. Germline CDR1 SGHTA, CDR2 FQGNSA. The CDR3 consists of 15 residues. V lost 4 bases and J lost 9, with 19 bases in between. This chain's CDR3 is CASSSPSPGVAIQYF. DNA of the CDR3: TGTGCCAGCAGCTCCCCGTCCCCCGGAGTAGCCATTCAGTACTTC. The complete variable domain, with remaining parts taken from reference TRBV7-2 and TRBJ2-4, reads GAGVSQSPSNKVTEKGKDVELRCDPISGHTALYWYRQSLGQGLEFLIYFQGNSAPDKSGLPSDRFSAERTGGSVSTLTIQRTQQEDSAVYLCASSSPSPGVAIQYFGAGTRLSVL.

CDR3 in amino acids: CASSFTTGINYGYTF. The CDR3 DNA reads TGTGCCAGCAGTTTCACGACAGGGATTAACTATGGCTACACCTTC. V and J are TRBV6-5 and TRBJ1-2, with TRBD1 identical over 7 bases. Unmatched junction bases numbered 6, after V lost 4 bases and J lost 1 base. CDR1 and CDR2 (germline): MNHEY, SVGAGI. CDR3 length: 15 residues.

The chain has TRBV4-1 and TRBJ2-6, with D unclear. The CDR3 runs to 17 residues. Germline loops: CDR1 MGHRA, CDR2 YSYEKL. Trimming left V 0 bases short and J 4 bases short, with 13 bases between. CDR3 in amino acids: CASSQDQLVSGANVLTF. CDR3 sequence (DNA): TGCGCCAGCAGCCAAGATCAGCTAGTCTCGGGGGCCAACGTCCTGACTTTC.

V is TRBV5-8 and J is TRBJ2-2; 9 bases map to TRBD1. The V gene end was trimmed by 4 bases and the J gene end by 8 bases; junction bases not matched to a gene: 9. Germline V gene data show CDR1 as SGHTS and CDR2 as YDEGEE. CDR3 length: 15 amino acids. The chain's CDR3 is CASSANRGRWGELFF. CDR3 in DNA: TGTGCCAGCAGCGCAAACAGGGGGCGCTGGGGGGAGCTGTTTTTT.

This chain links TRBV21-1 with TRBJ1-5; TRBD1, as called in the table, went unchecked against the DNA. TRBV21-1 is a recognized pseudogene. This CDR3 is built from 15 residues. Here the CDR3 DNA reads TGTGCCAGCACCTCATCGACAGGGGAGGGTCAGCCCCAGCATTTT. This sequence encodes CASTSSTGEGQPQHF.

The V gene is TRBV28, the J gene TRBJ1-1; 8 bases are a match to TRBD1. Germline assignment: CDR1 MDHEN and CDR2 SYDVKM. Trimming removed 2 bases from V and 4 bases from J; junction bases left unmatched: 6. CDR3 size: 15 residues. CDR3 nucleotide sequence: TGTGCCAGCAGTTTACCCGACAGGGGCACCACTGAAGCTTTCTTT. It specifies CASSLPDRGTTEAFF.

The V and J genes are TRBV7-6 and TRBJ1-1, with TRBD1 identical over 8 bases. The junction had 5 bases not matched to a gene; V was cut back by 5 bases and J by 0 bases. Germline V gene sequence: CDR1 SGHVS, CDR2 FNYEAQ. This CDR3 is 15 amino acids long. The CDR3 here is CASSPQQGVNTEAFF. The CDR3, as DNA: TGTGCCAGCAGCCCTCAACAGGGGGTGAACACTGAAGCTTTCTTT.

The genes are TRBV3-1 (or the pseudogene TRBV3-2) and TRBJ1-2; D is unclear. V lost 0 bases and J 8 bases, leaving 13 bases between the germline ends. The CDR3 has 14 amino acids. Per the germline V gene, CDR1 is LGHDT and CDR2 is YNNKEL (reference sequence). CDR3 region: CASSQDQGRGGYTF. The CDR3 bases are TGTGCCAGCAGCCAAGATCAAGGGCGAGGGGGCTACACCTTC.

The chain links TRBV5-1 to TRBJ2-2; TRBD1 agrees at 10 bases. Germline V gives CDR1 SGHRS, CDR2 YFSETQ. J gave up 6 bases and V 4 bases, and 12 bases lay outside the gene matches. The CDR3 extends over 17 amino acids. This CDR3 is CASSARSPGTGAGELFF. In DNA form, the CDR3 reads TGCGCCAGCAGCGCCCGAAGTCCCGGGACAGGGGCCGGGGAGCTGTTTTTT.

This clone was counted once. This chain uses TRBV7-9 with TRBJ2-3; tentatively, D is TRBD2 (5 bases). Trimming shortened V by 4 bases and J by 0 bases, and 14 bases separated the two germline ends. The CDR3 covers 16 residues. Germline V gives CDR1 SEHNR, CDR2 FQNEAQ (reference sequence). This CDR3 is CASSSWTAPSTDTQYF. The CDR3 DNA is TGTGCCAGCAGCTCCTGGACTGCGCCGAGCACAGATACGCAGTATTTT.

In regard to this clone: The sample has other DNA sequences that encode this CDR3 too. This chain links TRBV7-2 with TRBJ2-1; no reliable D call. Germline CDR1 is SGHTA and CDR2 is FQGNSA. Trimming removed 8 bases at V and 0 bases at J, with 14 bases between. The CDR3 is 15 residues long. The CDR3 nucleotides are TGTGCCAGCTCGAGTAGGCGGAGCTCCTACAATGAGCAGTTCTTC. Translation: CASSSRRSSYNEQFF.

This chain joins TRBV6-5 and TRBJ1-5; tentative D call: TRBD1 (6 bases). V lost 8 bases to trimming and J lost 5 bases, with 13 bases between them. Germline V CDR1 and CDR2: MNHEY, SVGAGI. This CDR3 has 13 amino acids. The DNA for the CDR3 is TGTGCCAGCTGTAGAGGGGGTTATCAGCCCCAGCATTTT. It translates to CASCRGGYQPQHF.

The V gene is TRBV14, the J gene TRBJ1-2; TRBD1 aligns across 7 bases. V trimming: 5 bases; J trimming: 4 bases; junction bases outside the gene matches: 10. The CDR3 spans 15 residues. CDR1 and CDR2 from the germline V gene are SGHDN and FVKESK. In nucleotides, the CDR3 is TGTGCCAGCAGCACCACGACAGGGATGATCTATGGCTACACCTTC. It encodes CASSTTTGMIYGYTF.

The chain carries TRBV5-4 and TRBJ2-3, with a tentative D call TRBD2 (5 bases). Germline values: CDR1 SGHNT, CDR2 YYREEE (reference sequence). V was cut by 1 base and J by 3 bases, with 12 bases left in between. This CDR3 contains 15 residues. CDR3 DNA sequence: TGTGCCAGCAGCTTGTCGGGGTTGGGGACAGATACGCAGTATTTT. Its protein product is CASSLSGLGTDTQYF.

The rearrangement uses TRBV7-8 and TRBJ1-2; a possible D gene is TRBD1 (5 bases). The CDR3 is made up of 16 amino acids. V lost 1 base and J lost 2, with 14 bases in between. Germline loops: CDR1 SGHVS, CDR2 FQNEAQ. CDR3 residues: CASSLVWGEGNYGYTF. CDR3 in DNA: TGTGCCAGCAGCTTAGTATGGGGGGAGGGCAACTATGGCTACACCTTC. The entire variable domain, with the rest obtained from reference TRBV7-8 and TRBJ1-2, is as follows: GAGVSQSPRYKVAKRGQDVALRCDPISGHVSLFWYQQALGQGPEFLTYFQNEAQLDKSGLPSDRFFAERPEGSVSTLKIQRTQQEDSAVYLCASSLVWGEGNYGYTFGSGTRLTVV.